The clone carrying this T cell receptor beta chain appeared many times. TCRdb independently ran MiXCR on the RACE reads; one entry per CDR3 protein. Found here are roughly 130,000 distinct CDR3 sequences, 8.5% to 9.5% of them singletons; the top ten hold roughly 2%. Documented time point: healthy volunteer bleed at 2 weeks. It was from unfractionated whole blood that total RNA was extracted. This specimen comes from a study of human T cells and chemical hapten exposure. CDR1 and CDR2 (germline): MNHEY, SMNVEV (reference sequence). V lost 5 bases and J 3 bases, leaving 17 bases between the germline ends. CDR3 length: 17 amino acids.

This chain uses TRBV27 with TRBJ1-6; D is possibly TRBD1 (5 bases). The clonotype originates from a male donor in good health. Some clones in this sample may be carry-over from other donors' samples. The sample taken for sequencing was whole blood. The CDR3 nucleotides are TGTGCCAGCAGTCGCTCGGGACGGATCTTCTATAATTCACCCCTCCACTTT. Amino acid sequence: CASSRSGRIFYNSPLHF.